Following are 7 T cell receptor beta chains from one sample sequenced in a study of T cells in Graves' hyperthyroidism and ophthalmopathy. Amplification of TCR beta CDR3 regions was performed using RNA transcripts as template. HTBI primers were the set used in a first-round RT-PCR of the TCR CDR3. TCRdb itself ran the multiplex PCR reads through MiXCR, one entry per CDR3 protein. The table includes roughly 500,000 distinct CDR3 sequences, approximately 44% detected once. The source material was peripheral blood or thyroid tissue (not recorded which). Every receptor here comes from an adult woman with Graves' disease, either hyperthyroidism or ophthalmopathy (not recorded which).

V is TRBV7-2 and J is TRBJ2-5; D is unclear. The germline V gene has CDR1 SGHTA and CDR2 FQGNSA. CDR3 length: 12 residues. The V and J ends lost 5 bases and 10 bases respectively, with 14 bases between them. CDR3: CASSTTAAFQYF. CDR3 nucleotides: TGTGCCAGCAGCACGACGGCTGCCTTCCAGTACTTC.

This clonotype was counted at least ten times. This chain links TRBV5-1 with TRBJ1-3; TRBD1 matches at 8 bases. The germline V gene encodes CDR1 SGHRS and CDR2 YFSETQ. Trimming at V came to 4 bases and at J to 4 bases, leaving 7 bases not matched to a gene. This CDR3 contains 15 residues. The CDR3 DNA reads as TGCGCCAGCAGCCTGGGGACAGGCCTCGGAAACACCATATATTTT. Translation gives CASSLGTGLGNTIYF.

This clonotype has ten or more counts. This chain's CDR3 is CASSSYSGYTF. Written as DNA, the CDR3 is TGTGCCAGCAGTTCCTACAGTGGCTACACCTTC. The J gene is TRBJ1-2, the V gene TRBV6-5; the D is unclear. CDR3 length: 11 residues. Germline V gene data show CDR1 as MNHEY and CDR2 as SVGAGI. V gave up 4 bases and J gave up 7 bases, with 7 bases separating them.

This clonotype was detected ten times or more. The chain is built from TRBV5-4 and TRBJ1-5; D is uncertain. The CDR3 is 13 amino acids. V lost 0 bases and J 4 bases, leaving 5 bases between the germline ends. Germline V lookup: CDR1 SGHNT, CDR2 YYREEE (reference sequence). The CDR3 DNA sequence: TGTGCCAGCAGCTTGGATCTGAATCAGCCCCAGCATTTT. Its protein product is CASSLDLNQPQHF.

V is TRBV7-2 and J is TRBJ1-5, with unresolved D. Germline loops: CDR1 SGHTA, CDR2 FQGNSA. The CDR3 loop spans 12 amino acids. V lost 5 bases and J lost 11, with 13 bases in between. The DNA of the CDR3 is TGTGCCAGCAGCGCTACCGGGGAGACCCAGCATTTT. Amino acids: CASSATGETQHF.

The genes are TRBV12-3 or TRBV12-4 and TRBJ1-4, with TRBD1 identical over 8 bases. Trimming at V came to 4 bases and at J to 14 bases, leaving 6 bases not matched to a gene. The CDR3 length is 12 residues. CDR3 coding DNA: TGTGCCAGCAGTTCGGGGACAGGAATCCTGTTTTTT. This gives the protein CASSSGTGILFF.

The chain carries TRBV10-3 and TRBJ2-2; 8 bases map to TRBD1. The J segment lost 5 bases and the V segment lost 6 bases, leaving 8 bases of the junction unmatched. The CDR3 is 15 amino acids. Germline V gives CDR1 ENHRY, CDR2 SYGVKD. The CDR3 bases are TGTGCCATCAGCCCGACAGGGGCTTTTACCGGGGAGCTGTTTTTT. As protein: CAISPTGAFTGELFF.